This T cell receptor (beta chain) emerged from a study of regulatory T cells in long-lasting Graves disease. iRepertoire HTBI primers and Arm-PCR of CDR3 regions built TCR beta libraries. TCRdb independently ran MiXCR on the multiplex PCR reads; one entry per CDR3 protein. The sample lists hundreds of thousands of distinct CDR3 sequences, roughly 15% seen once, with roughly 18% in the top ten. Specified time point: newly diagnosed GD, antithyroid drugs for less than 3 months. RNA from PBMCs was the source of the TCR library. The guidelines of the American Thyroid Association were the basis for diagnosing Graves' disease. This CDR3 spans 14 amino acids. V lost 4 bases and J 5 bases, leaving 16 bases between the germline ends. Germline CDR1 and CDR2: SGHRS and YFSETQ. This same sample was also taken into another study, of T cells in Graves' hyperthyroidism and ophthalmopathy. That paper states: Most thyroid clonotypes that were expanded above 0.001 also turned up in blood. A model of 13 V-J features distinguished ophthalmopathy from stable hyperthyroidism. Ophthalmopathy was model-predicted a median roughly 6.3 months pre-onset.

The J gene is TRBJ2-7, the V gene TRBV5-1; D tentatively reads TRBD1 or TRBD2 (5 bases each). The sequencing used peripheral blood mononuclear cells (PBMCs), collected at new diagnosis, from a patient treated with antithyroid drugs. This sequence originates from a woman younger than 45 with Graves disease. CDR3 amino acids: CASSPTGTDHEQYF. DNA for the CDR3: TGCGCCAGCAGCCCCACCGGGACGGACCACGAGCAGTACTTC. Using reference TRBV5-1 and TRBJ2-7 for the parts outside the CDR3, the full variable domain is KAGVTQTPRYLIKTRGQQVTLSCSPISGHRSVSWYQQTPGQGLQFLFEYFSETQRNKGNFPGRFSGRQFSNSRSEMNVSTLELGDSALYLCASSPTGTDHEQYFGPGTRLTVT.